This T cell receptor (beta chain) stems from a study of T cells in Graves' hyperthyroidism and ophthalmopathy. Germline V gene sequence: CDR1 DFQATT, CDR2 SNEGSKA (reference sequence). V was trimmed by 3 bases and J by 0 bases, leaving 8 bases between them. There are 14 residues in the CDR3. This clonotype was counted many times. Amplified TCR beta CDR3 regions derived from RNA transcripts. RT-PCR in the first round (using the HTBI primer set) targeted the TCR CDR3. TCRdb re-derived calls from the multiplex PCR reads in MiXCR, one entry per CDR3 protein. Among some 560,000 distinct CDR3 sequences listed, 14% were seen once.

The chain carries TRBV20-1 and TRBJ2-2; D uncertain. Material: blood. The sequence was collected from a woman between 35 and 50 years old with Graves' hyperthyroidism. The CDR3 spells CSASIHANTGELFF. CDR3 in DNA: TGCAGTGCTAGTATCCACGCGAACACCGGGGAGCTGTTTTTT.